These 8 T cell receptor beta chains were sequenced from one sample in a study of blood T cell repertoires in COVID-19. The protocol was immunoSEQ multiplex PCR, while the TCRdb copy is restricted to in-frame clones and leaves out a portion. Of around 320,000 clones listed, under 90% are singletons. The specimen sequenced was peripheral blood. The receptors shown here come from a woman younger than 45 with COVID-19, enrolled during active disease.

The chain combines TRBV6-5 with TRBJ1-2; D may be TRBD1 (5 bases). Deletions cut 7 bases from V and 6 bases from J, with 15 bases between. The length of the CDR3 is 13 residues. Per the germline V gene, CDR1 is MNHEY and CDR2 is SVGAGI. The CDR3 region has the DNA TGTGCCAGCACCATGGCAGGGTCGGATGGCTACACCTTC. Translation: CASTMAGSDGYTF.

The CDR3 sequence: CASSPTLGGNYGYTF. CDR3 nucleotides: TGTGCCAGCAGTCCAACCCTGGGGGGGAACTATGGCTACACCTTC. J is TRBJ1-2 and V is TRBV27, with a weak D call TRBD1 (5 bases). V dropped 5 bases and J dropped 2 bases, with 15 bases sitting between them. The CDR3 length is 15 residues. Germline CDR1 and CDR2: MNHEY and SMNVEV (reference sequence).

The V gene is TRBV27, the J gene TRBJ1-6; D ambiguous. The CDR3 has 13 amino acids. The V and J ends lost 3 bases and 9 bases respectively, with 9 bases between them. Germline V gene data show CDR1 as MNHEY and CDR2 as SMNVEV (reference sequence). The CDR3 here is CASSFRVGSPLHF. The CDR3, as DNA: TGTGCCAGCAGTTTTCGGGTGGGTTCACCCCTCCACTTT.

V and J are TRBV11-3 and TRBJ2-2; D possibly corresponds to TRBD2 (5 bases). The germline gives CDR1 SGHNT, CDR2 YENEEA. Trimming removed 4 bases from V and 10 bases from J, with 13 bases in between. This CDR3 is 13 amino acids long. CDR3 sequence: CASSSGKCEELFF. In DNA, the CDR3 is TGTGCCAGCAGCTCGGGGAAGTGTGAGGAGCTGTTTTTT.

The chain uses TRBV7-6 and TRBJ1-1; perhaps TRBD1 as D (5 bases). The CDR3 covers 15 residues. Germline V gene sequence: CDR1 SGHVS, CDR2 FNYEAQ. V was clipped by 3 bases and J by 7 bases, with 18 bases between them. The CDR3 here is CASSFQDQGPDEAFF. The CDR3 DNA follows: TGTGCCAGCAGCTTTCAGGATCAGGGCCCTGATGAAGCTTTCTTT.

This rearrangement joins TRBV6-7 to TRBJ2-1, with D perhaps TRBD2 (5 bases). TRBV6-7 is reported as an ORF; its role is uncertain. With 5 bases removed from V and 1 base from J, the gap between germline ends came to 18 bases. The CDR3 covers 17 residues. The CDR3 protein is CASSPPSGPGSYNEQFF. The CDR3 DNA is TGTGCCAGCAGTCCCCCTTCGGGTCCGGGGTCCTACAATGAGCAGTTCTTC.

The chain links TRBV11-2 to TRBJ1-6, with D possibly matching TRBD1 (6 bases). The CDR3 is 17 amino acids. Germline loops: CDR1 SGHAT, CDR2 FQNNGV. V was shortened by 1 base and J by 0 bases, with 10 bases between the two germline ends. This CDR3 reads CASSLAGQSSYNSPLHF. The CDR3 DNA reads TGTGCCAGCAGCTTAGCCGGACAGAGCTCCTATAATTCACCCCTCCACTTT.

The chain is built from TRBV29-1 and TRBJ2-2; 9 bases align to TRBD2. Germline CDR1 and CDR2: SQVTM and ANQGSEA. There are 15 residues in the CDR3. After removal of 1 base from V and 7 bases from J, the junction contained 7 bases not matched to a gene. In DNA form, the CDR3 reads TGCAGCGTTGAAGGGCTAGCGGGGTTCGGCGGGGAGCTGTTTTTT. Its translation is CSVEGLAGFGGELFF.